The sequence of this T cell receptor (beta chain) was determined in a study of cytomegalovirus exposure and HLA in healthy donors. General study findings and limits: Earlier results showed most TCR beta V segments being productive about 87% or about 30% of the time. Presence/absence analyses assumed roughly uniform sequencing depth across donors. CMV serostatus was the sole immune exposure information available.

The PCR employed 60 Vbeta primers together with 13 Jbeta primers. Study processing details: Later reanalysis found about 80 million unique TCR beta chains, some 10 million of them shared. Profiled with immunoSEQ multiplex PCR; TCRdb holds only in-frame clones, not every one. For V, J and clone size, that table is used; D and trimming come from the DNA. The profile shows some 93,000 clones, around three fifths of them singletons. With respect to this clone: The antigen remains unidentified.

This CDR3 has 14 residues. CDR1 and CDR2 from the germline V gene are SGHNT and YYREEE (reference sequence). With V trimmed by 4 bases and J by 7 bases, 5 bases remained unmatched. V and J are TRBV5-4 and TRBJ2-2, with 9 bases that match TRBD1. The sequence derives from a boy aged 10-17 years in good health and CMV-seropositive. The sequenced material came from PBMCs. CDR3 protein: CASSPGTGNGELFF. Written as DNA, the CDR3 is TGTGCCAGCAGCCCTGGGACAGGGAACGGGGAGCTGTTTTTT.